The rows below give T cell receptor beta chains drawn from one sample of a study of tumor and adjacent non-tumor tissue in lung cancer. From the multiplex PCR reads, TCRdb called clonotypes with MiXCR, one entry per CDR3 protein. The data hold approximately 75,000 distinct CDR3 sequences, with roughly 80% observed a single time. What was sequenced was lung tumor tissue. Every receptor here comes from a woman between 50 and 59 years old with non-small cell lung cancer. CDR3s include the opening cysteine and the closing phenylalanine or tryptophan. The D gene is left open where the match is weak. Clone sizes are given selectively: once, few, many, or a class where the clone is expanded.

d_call: -; clone_size: -; j_call: TRBJ1-2; v_call: TRBV6-5; cdr3_nt: TGTGCCAACAGCCTAGGTGGGTCAAAAGGCTACACCTTC; cdr3_aa: CANSLGGSKGYTF
d_call: -; clone_size: many; j_call: TRBJ2-7; v_call: TRBV28; cdr3_nt: TGTGCCAGCAGTTTGAGCGGAGGGCCCCACGAGCAGTACTTC; cdr3_aa: CASSLSGGPHEQYF
d_call: -; clone_size: -; j_call: TRBJ2-5; v_call: TRBV29-1; cdr3_nt: TGTAGCGTTGAAGATAGGGAGAGGAGGCTACAAGAGACCCAGTACTTC; cdr3_aa: CSVEDRERRLQETQYF
d_call: -; clone_size: -; j_call: TRBJ2-3; v_call: TRBV10-3; cdr3_nt: TGTGCCATCAGTGAGCACAAGGGAGATACGCACTATTTT; cdr3_aa: CAISEHKGDTHYF
d_call: -; clone_size: -; j_call: TRBJ2-1; v_call: TRBV6-6; cdr3_nt: TGTGCCAGCAGTCCCCAAGTGGCCTCCTACAATGAGCAGTTCTTC; cdr3_aa: CASSPQVASYNEQFF
d_call: TRBD2; clone_size: -; j_call: TRBJ2-3; v_call: TRBV6-1; cdr3_nt: TGTGCCAGCAGTGAAGGTACGGGAGGGGCAGATACACAGTATTTT; cdr3_aa: CASSEGTGGADTQYF
d_call: -; clone_size: -; j_call: TRBJ2-6; v_call: TRBV7-8; cdr3_nt: TGTGCCAGCAGCACGTGCGTCTCTGGGGCCAACGTCCTGACTTTC; cdr3_aa: CASSTCVSGANVLTF
d_call: -; clone_size: -; j_call: TRBJ2-1; v_call: TRBV11-3; cdr3_nt: TGTGATAGCAGCTTCTCCGTTTGCAATGAGCGGTTCTTC; cdr3_aa: CDSSFSVCNERFF
d_call: TRBD1; clone_size: -; j_call: TRBJ1-4; v_call: TRBV6-1; cdr3_nt: TGTGCCAGCAGTGAAACTCTGTCGGGACAGGGTGAAAAACTGTTTTTT; cdr3_aa: CASSETLSGQGEKLFF
d_call: TRBD2; clone_size: -; j_call: TRBJ2-7; v_call: TRBV30; cdr3_nt: TGTGCCTGGAGTGTAGGGATTCGGGACTGGGGACTAACGGACTCCTACGAGCGGTACTTC; cdr3_aa: CAWSVGIRDWGLTDSYERYF
d_call: TRBD1; clone_size: -; j_call: TRBJ2-7; v_call: TRBV7-2; cdr3_nt: TGTGCCAGCAGCCGCTGGGACAGCTACGAGCAGTACTTC; cdr3_aa: CASSRWDSYEQYF
d_call: -; clone_size: -; j_call: TRBJ2-1; v_call: TRBV5-6; cdr3_nt: TGTGCCAGCGGCTTGGCGGGGCCCCCCTACAATGAGCAGTTCTTC; cdr3_aa: CASGLAGPPYNEQFF
d_call: -; clone_size: once; j_call: TRBJ2-7; v_call: TRBV6-1; cdr3_nt: TGTACCAGCAATTACGAGCAGTACTTC; cdr3_aa: CTSNYEQYF
d_call: TRBD2; clone_size: -; j_call: TRBJ2-3; v_call: TRBV7-9; cdr3_nt: TGTGCCAGCAGCCTGACTAGCGAGAGCAGGCGAGGGACAGATACGCAGTATTTT; cdr3_aa: CASSLTSESRRGTDTQYF
d_call: -; clone_size: few; j_call: TRBJ2-3; v_call: TRBV11-2; cdr3_nt: TGTACCAGCAGTTTAGGACCCCCAGGGGACTATACGCAGTATTTT; cdr3_aa: CTSSLGPPGDYTQYF
d_call: -; clone_size: -; j_call: TRBJ2-3; v_call: TRBV11-2; cdr3_nt: TGTGTCAGTAGCTTAGGACCCCCAGGGGATCATACGCAGTATTTT; cdr3_aa: CVSSLGPPGDHTQYF
d_call: -; clone_size: many; j_call: TRBJ1-5; v_call: TRBV12-3/TRBV12-4; cdr3_nt: TGTGCCAGCAGTTTAGGATCCCATCAGCCCCAGCATTTT; cdr3_aa: CASSLGSHQPQHF
d_call: -; clone_size: large; j_call: TRBJ2-7; v_call: TRBV11-2; cdr3_nt: TGTGCCAGCAGCTTAAGCTCTACGAAGCAGTACTTC; cdr3_aa: CASSLSSTKQYF
d_call: -; clone_size: -; j_call: TRBJ2-1; v_call: TRBV6-5; cdr3_nt: TGTGCCAGCAGTTACCTTCAGGCTGACTCCTACAATGAGCAGTTCTTC; cdr3_aa: CASSYLQADSYNEQFF
d_call: -; clone_size: many; j_call: TRBJ2-7; v_call: TRBV6-5; cdr3_nt: TGTGCCAGTTTCTCCCGGGCCTACGAGCAGTACTTC; cdr3_aa: CASFSRAYEQYF
d_call: TRBD1; clone_size: -; j_call: TRBJ2-5; v_call: TRBV28; cdr3_nt: TGTGCCAGCAGGGAGGCAGGGGGCGAAACAGAGATCCAGTACTTC; cdr3_aa: CASREAGGETEIQYF
d_call: -; clone_size: -; j_call: TRBJ2-5; v_call: TRBV10-2; cdr3_nt: TGCACCAACAGCCCCCGGGCCCAGGAGACCCAGTACTTC; cdr3_aa: CTNSPRAQETQYF
d_call: -; clone_size: once; j_call: TRBJ2-5; v_call: TRBV6-6; cdr3_nt: TGTGCCAGCAAATACGCACAGGATCGAGAGACCCAGTATTTC; cdr3_aa: CASKYAQDRETQYF
d_call: -; clone_size: -; j_call: TRBJ2-1; v_call: TRBV4-1; cdr3_nt: TGCGCCAGCAATCAAGATCAGATTAGCTTCAATGAGCAGTTCTTC; cdr3_aa: CASNQDQISFNEQFF
d_call: -; clone_size: -; j_call: TRBJ1-5; v_call: TRBV10-3; cdr3_nt: TGTGCCATCAGTGTGTCTAATGGCAATCAGTCCCAGCATTTT; cdr3_aa: CAISVSNGNQSQHF
d_call: -; clone_size: -; j_call: TRBJ2-5; v_call: TRBV5-5; cdr3_nt: TGTGCGAGCGGCGCGATCGGGACTGGGGGTGCGGAGACCCAGTACTTC; cdr3_aa: CASGAIGTGGAETQYF
d_call: -; clone_size: -; j_call: TRBJ2-7; v_call: TRBV29-1; cdr3_nt: TGCAGCGCCCTCCGGGGGCAGGACTCTGGCGAGCAGCACTTC; cdr3_aa: CSALRGQDSGEQHF
d_call: -; clone_size: -; j_call: TRBJ1-1; v_call: TRBV7-8; cdr3_nt: TGTGCTAGCAGCGGGGGGGCACGGTTATTGAGCGCTGAAGCTTTCTTT; cdr3_aa: CASSGGARLLSAEAFF
d_call: -; clone_size: -; j_call: TRBJ1-3; v_call: TRBV5-5; cdr3_nt: TGTGCCAGTACCCTCTCTGTAGGTCGGGCCGGAAACACCATATATTTT; cdr3_aa: CASTLSVGRAGNTIYF
d_call: -; clone_size: -; j_call: TRBJ2-1; v_call: TRBV6-5; cdr3_nt: TGTGCCAGCTCTGAAGCGGAAGAAGGCTACAATGAGCAGTTCTTC; cdr3_aa: CASSEAEEGYNEQFF
d_call: -; clone_size: -; j_call: TRBJ2-3; v_call: TRBV5-6; cdr3_nt: TGTGCCAGCAGTTCCAACACAGATACGCAGTATTTT; cdr3_aa: CASSSNTDTQYF
d_call: -; clone_size: -; j_call: TRBJ2-4; v_call: TRBV4-1; cdr3_nt: TGCGCCAGCAGCCAAGAAGGGGGGGGAAGTAACGCCAATAACATTCAGTACTTC; cdr3_aa: CASSQEGGGSNANNIQYF
d_call: -; clone_size: -; j_call: TRBJ2-2; v_call: TRBV4-1; cdr3_nt: TGCGCCAGCCGCATGGGTAGGAACACGGGGGAGCTGTTATTT; cdr3_aa: CASRMGRNTGELLF
d_call: TRBD2; clone_size: once; j_call: TRBJ2-1; v_call: TRBV10-1; cdr3_nt: TGCGCCAGCCAGGTAGCGGGGACCGGGCAGAACGAGCAGTTCTTC; cdr3_aa: CASQVAGTGQNEQFF
d_call: TRBD1; clone_size: -; j_call: TRBJ2-2; v_call: TRBV5-1; cdr3_nt: TGCACCAGCAGCTTGGCGCAGGGGGCGAACACTGGGGAGCTGTTTTTT; cdr3_aa: CTSSLAQGANTGELFF
d_call: TRBD1; clone_size: once; j_call: TRBJ2-7; v_call: TRBV14; cdr3_nt: TGTGCCAGCGGCCACAGGACAGGGATGCCCTATGAGCAGTACTTC; cdr3_aa: CASGHRTGMPYEQYF
d_call: TRBD1; clone_size: medium-sized; j_call: TRBJ2-7; v_call: TRBV29-1; cdr3_nt: TGCAGCGTTGTACTGTCGGACAGGGGATCCTACGAGCAGTACTTC; cdr3_aa: CSVVLSDRGSYEQYF
d_call: -; clone_size: -; j_call: TRBJ1-2; v_call: TRBV7-9; cdr3_nt: TGTGACAGCAGTCTAGGGACGGGGTTCTATGGCTACACCTTC; cdr3_aa: CDSSLGTGFYGYTF
d_call: TRBD1; clone_size: -; j_call: TRBJ2-7; v_call: TRBV29-1; cdr3_nt: TGCAGCGTTGGAGGTTCAGGGGGAGAGCGGTACTTC; cdr3_aa: CSVGGSGGERYF
d_call: -; clone_size: few; j_call: TRBJ2-1; v_call: TRBV28; cdr3_nt: TGTGCCAGCAGTTTACTCCTGGGTTACAATGAGCAGTTCTTC; cdr3_aa: CASSLLLGYNEQFF
d_call: TRBD2; clone_size: -; j_call: TRBJ2-3; v_call: TRBV29-1; cdr3_nt: TGCAGTGTTGCCCTAGCGGGAGGTAGAGTAGATACGCAGTATTTT; cdr3_aa: CSVALAGGRVDTQYF
d_call: -; clone_size: -; j_call: TRBJ2-4; v_call: TRBV5-6; cdr3_nt: TGTGCCAGTATCACGACAAGACTAGCCAAAAACATTCAGTACTTC; cdr3_aa: CASITTRLAKNIQYF
d_call: TRBD2; clone_size: once; j_call: TRBJ2-7; v_call: TRBV6-5; cdr3_nt: TGTGCCAGCAAAACTAGCGGTAGTGTCACCTACGGGCAGTACTTC; cdr3_aa: CASKTSGSVTYGQYF
d_call: -; clone_size: -; j_call: TRBJ2-7; v_call: TRBV7-8; cdr3_nt: TGTGCAAGCAGCTTAGAGACTGGCACCGCGGGCTACGAGCAGTACTTC; cdr3_aa: CASSLETGTAGYEQYF
d_call: -; clone_size: few; j_call: TRBJ2-3; v_call: TRBV29-1; cdr3_nt: TGCAGCGCTGACAGCACAGATACGCAATATTTT; cdr3_aa: CSADSTDTQYF
d_call: -; clone_size: -; j_call: TRBJ2-5; v_call: TRBV6-5; cdr3_nt: TGTGCCAACAGTTACGATGGGGTCTCGAAGACTCAGTACTTC; cdr3_aa: CANSYDGVSKTQYF
d_call: TRBD2; clone_size: -; j_call: TRBJ2-3; v_call: TRBV28; cdr3_nt: TGTACCAGCAGACCTTGTGCGGGAGGATCCGCAGATACGCAGTATTTT; cdr3_aa: CTSRPCAGGSADTQYF
d_call: -; clone_size: many; j_call: TRBJ2-3; v_call: TRBV11-2; cdr3_nt: TGTGCCAGCAGCCCCGGCCGGGATACGCAGTATTTT; cdr3_aa: CASSPGRDTQYF
d_call: -; clone_size: -; j_call: TRBJ2-1; v_call: TRBV28; cdr3_nt: TGTGCCAGCAGCGCGCTGAGGGGGTACAATGAGCAGTTCTTC; cdr3_aa: CASSALRGYNEQFF
d_call: -; clone_size: -; j_call: TRBJ2-7; v_call: TRBV9; cdr3_nt: TGTGCCAGCAGCGTTGACGGAGACTACGAGCAGTACTTC; cdr3_aa: CASSVDGDYEQYF
d_call: -; clone_size: many; j_call: TRBJ2-1; v_call: TRBV4-1; cdr3_nt: TGCGCCAGCAGCCCTACAGGGATCTCCTACAATGAGCAGTTCTTC; cdr3_aa: CASSPTGISYNEQFF
d_call: TRBD2; clone_size: few; j_call: TRBJ2-1; v_call: TRBV11-2; cdr3_nt: TGTGCCAGCAGCTTAGGAGCGGGAGGGCACAATGAGCGGTTCTTC; cdr3_aa: CASSLGAGGHNERFF
d_call: TRBD1; clone_size: many; j_call: TRBJ2-1; v_call: TRBV10-3; cdr3_nt: TGTGCCATCAGTGAGACCTTGGGGACAGAGAGAAATGAGCAGTTCTTC; cdr3_aa: CAISETLGTERNEQFF
d_call: TRBD2; clone_size: -; j_call: TRBJ2-7; v_call: TRBV20-1; cdr3_nt: TGCAGTGCTAGAACACCGGGACTAGCGGGTGGGCCCTACGAGCAGTACTTC; cdr3_aa: CSARTPGLAGGPYEQYF
d_call: -; clone_size: -; j_call: TRBJ2-5; v_call: TRBV6-1; cdr3_nt: TGTGCCTGCCACCAGGGGCAGTGTCAAGAGACCCAGTACTTC; cdr3_aa: CACHQGQCQETQYF
d_call: -; clone_size: -; j_call: TRBJ2-1; v_call: TRBV29-1; cdr3_nt: TGCAGCGTTGAAGATCTTCTTGGGTGGGCCTCCTACAATGAGCAATTCTTC; cdr3_aa: CSVEDLLGWASYNEQFF
d_call: -; clone_size: -; j_call: TRBJ2-1; v_call: TRBV20-1; cdr3_nt: TGCAGTGCCGGGACCAGCGTCCCTGAGCAGTTCTTC; cdr3_aa: CSAGTSVPEQFF